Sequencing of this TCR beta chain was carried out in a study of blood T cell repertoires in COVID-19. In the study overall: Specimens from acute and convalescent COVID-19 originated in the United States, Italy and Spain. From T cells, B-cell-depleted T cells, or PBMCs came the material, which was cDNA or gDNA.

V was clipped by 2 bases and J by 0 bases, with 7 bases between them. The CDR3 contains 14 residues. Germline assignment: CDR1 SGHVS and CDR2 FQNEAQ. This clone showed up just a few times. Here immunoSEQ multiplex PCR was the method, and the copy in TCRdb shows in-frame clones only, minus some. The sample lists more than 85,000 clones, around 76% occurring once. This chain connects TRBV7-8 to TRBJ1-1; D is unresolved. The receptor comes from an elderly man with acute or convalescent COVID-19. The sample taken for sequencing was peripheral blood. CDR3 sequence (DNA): TGTGCCAGCAGCTTATTTGAGATGAACACTGAAGCTTTCTTT. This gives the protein CASSLFEMNTEAFF.